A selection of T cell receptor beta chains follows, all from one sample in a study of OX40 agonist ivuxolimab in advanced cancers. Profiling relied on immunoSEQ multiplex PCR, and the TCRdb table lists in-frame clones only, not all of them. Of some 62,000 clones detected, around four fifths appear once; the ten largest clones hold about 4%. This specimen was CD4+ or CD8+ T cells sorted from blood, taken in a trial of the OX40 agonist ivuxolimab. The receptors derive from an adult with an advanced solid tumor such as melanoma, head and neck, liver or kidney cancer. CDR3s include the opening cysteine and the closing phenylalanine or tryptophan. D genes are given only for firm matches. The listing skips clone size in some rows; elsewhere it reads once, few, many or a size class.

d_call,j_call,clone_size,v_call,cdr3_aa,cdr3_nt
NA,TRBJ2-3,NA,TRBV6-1,CASSVLRSSTSTDTQYF,TGTGCCAGCAGTGTATTACGTAGCTCCACTAGCACAGATACGCAGTATTTT
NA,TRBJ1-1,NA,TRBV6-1,CASSEAVRDSEAFF,TGTGCCAGCAGTGAAGCGGTCAGGGACTCTGAAGCTTTCTTT
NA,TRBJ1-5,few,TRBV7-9,CASSPPGVGQPQHF,TGTGCCAGCAGCCCCCCAGGGGTTGGGCAGCCCCAGCATTTT
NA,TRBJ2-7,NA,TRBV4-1,CASSPGGSGLEQYF,TGCGCCAGCAGCCCGGGGGGCTCCGGTCTCGAGCAGTACTTC
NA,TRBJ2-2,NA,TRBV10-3,CAIWSGGAAGELFF,TGTGCCATCTGGAGTGGGGGGGCAGCCGGGGAGCTGTTTTTT
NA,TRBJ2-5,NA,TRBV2,CASSEARAAGGETQYF,TGTGCCAGCAGTGAAGCGAGAGCGGCCGGTGGGGAGACCCAGTACTTC
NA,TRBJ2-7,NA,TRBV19,CASSRDFSYEQYF,TGTGCCAGTAGTCGGGACTTCTCCTACGAGCAGTACTTC
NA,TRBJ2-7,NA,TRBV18,CASSPSRDSYEQYF,TGTGCCAGCTCACCATCACGAGACTCCTACGAGCAGTACTTC
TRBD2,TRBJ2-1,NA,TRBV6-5,CASSLGTTQDTEQFF,TGTGCCAGCAGCCTAGGGACTACCCAGGATACAGAGCAGTTCTTC
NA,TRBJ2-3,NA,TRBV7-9,CASSPSGHTDTQYF,TGTGCCAGCAGCCCGTCAGGCCACACAGATACGCAGTATTTT
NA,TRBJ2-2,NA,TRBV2,CASSQDRNTGELFF,TGTGCCAGCAGCCAAGACAGGAACACCGGGGAGCTGTTTTTT
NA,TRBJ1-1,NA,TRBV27,CASSLSRGGAEAFF,TGTGCCAGCAGTTTATCGAGAGGGGGAGCTGAAGCTTTCTTT
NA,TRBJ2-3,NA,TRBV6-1,CASRDRARGEQYF,TGTGCCAGCAGGGACCGGGCCCGGGGTGAGCAGTATTTT
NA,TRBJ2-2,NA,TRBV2,CASSQLSNTGELFF,TGTGCCAGCTCGCAGTTGAGTAACACCGGGGAGCTGTTTTTT
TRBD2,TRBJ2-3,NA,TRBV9,CASSVLAGDGSDTQYF,TGTGCCAGCAGCGTACTAGCGGGAGATGGTTCAGATACGCAGTATTTT
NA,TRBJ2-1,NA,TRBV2,CASSEVLNNEQFF,TGTGCCAGCAGTGAGGTGCTGAACAATGAGCAGTTCTTC
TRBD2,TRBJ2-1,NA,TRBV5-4,CASSLARLANNEQFF,TGTGCCAGCAGCTTGGCACGACTAGCCAACAATGAGCAGTTCTTC
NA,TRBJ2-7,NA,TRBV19,CASSIDGELYEQYF,TGTGCCAGTAGTATAGATGGGGAATTGTACGAGCAGTACTTC
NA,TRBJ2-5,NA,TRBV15,CATSRGGTQYF,TGTGCCACCAGCAGAGGTGGGACCCAGTACTTC
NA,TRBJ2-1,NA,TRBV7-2,CASSLVRPPRWANEQFF,TGTGCCAGCAGCTTAGTGAGGCCCCCCCGTTGGGCCAATGAGCAGTTCTTC
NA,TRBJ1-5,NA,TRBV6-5,CASKAGQGQPQHF,TGTGCCAGCAAGGCAGGCCAGGGTCAGCCCCAGCATTTT
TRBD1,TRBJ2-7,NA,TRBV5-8,CASRSPGQGIYEQYF,TGTGCCAGCAGATCTCCGGGACAGGGTATCTACGAGCAGTACTTC
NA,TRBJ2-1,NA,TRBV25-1,CASSDWGEDEQFF,TGTGCCAGCAGTGATTGGGGGGAGGATGAGCAGTTCTTC
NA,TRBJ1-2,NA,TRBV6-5,CASSDGGDGYTF,TGTGCCAGCAGTGATGGCGGAGATGGCTACACCTTC
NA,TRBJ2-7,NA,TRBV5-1,CASSSMLGEQYF,TGCGCCAGCAGTTCAATGCTGGGCGAGCAGTACTTC
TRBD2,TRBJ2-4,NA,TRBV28,CASSLVSAGGRNIQYF,TGTGCCAGCAGTTTAGTTTCGGCGGGAGGGCGTAACATTCAGTACTTC
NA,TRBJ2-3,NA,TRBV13,CASSYSLTQGHLSTDTQYF,TGTGCCAGCAGCTATTCCCTAACCCAGGGCCACCTGAGCACAGATACGCAGTATTTT
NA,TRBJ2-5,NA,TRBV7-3,CASSLGGFETQYF,TGTGCCAGCAGCTTAGGGGGGTTCGAGACCCAGTACTTC
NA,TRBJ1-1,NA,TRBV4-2,CASSQRTGAEAFF,TGTGCCAGCAGCCAAAGAACGGGGGCAGAAGCTTTCTTT
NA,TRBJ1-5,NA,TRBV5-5,CASSFLGHNQPQHF,TGTGCCAGCAGCTTTTTGGGGCACAATCAGCCCCAGCATTTT
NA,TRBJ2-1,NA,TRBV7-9,CASSSQGRSGNEQFF,TGTGCCAGCAGCTCACAGGGTCGTTCGGGGAATGAGCAGTTCTTC
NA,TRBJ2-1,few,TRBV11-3,CASSPPSILNEQFF,TGTGCCAGCAGCCCCCCGTCGATCCTGAATGAGCAGTTCTTC
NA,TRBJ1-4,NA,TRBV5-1,CASSLGRATNEKLFF,TGCGCCAGCAGCTTGGGAAGGGCAACTAATGAAAAACTGTTTTTT
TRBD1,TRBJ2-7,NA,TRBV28,CASSAGTGTYEQYF,TGTGCCAGCAGTGCCGGGACAGGAACCTACGAGCAGTACTTC
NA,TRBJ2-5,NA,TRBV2,CASSGGNGRKTQYF,TGTGCCAGCAGTGGCGGCAACGGGAGAAAGACCCAGTACTTC
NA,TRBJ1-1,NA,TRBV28,CASTGGGALNTEAFF,TGTGCCAGCACCGGAGGGGGGGCTCTGAACACTGAAGCTTTCTTT
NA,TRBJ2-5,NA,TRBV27,CASSIHQTETQYF,TGTGCCAGCAGTATACACCAGACAGAGACCCAGTACTTC